One and the same sample provided the 2 T cell receptor beta chains below, sequenced in a study of human thymus T cells. The thymus was resected at corrective cardiac surgery. Here immunoSEQ multiplex PCR was the method, and the copy in TCRdb shows in-frame clones only, minus some. The sample contains fewer than 85,000 clones, roughly 96% of which appear only once. What was sequenced was thymus tissue. Receptors originate from a girl under three years old with a congenital heart defect but otherwise immunologically healthy.

The rearrangement joins TRBV27 to TRBJ2-6; D unresolved. V was pared by 4 bases and J by 1 base, with 5 bases between. Germline V CDR1 and CDR2: MNHEY, SMNVEV (reference sequence). CDR3 length: 14 amino acids. CDR3 region: CASSSRSGANVLTF. CDR3 DNA sequence: TGTGCCAGCAGTTCCCGATCTGGGGCCAACGTCCTGACTTTC.

The gene calls are TRBV28 and TRBJ2-7; D call uncertain. Germline V gene data show CDR1 as MDHEN and CDR2 as SYDVKM. The CDR3 extends over 12 amino acids. Trimming removed 3 bases from V and 5 bases from J, with 8 bases in between. CDR3 loop: CASSFRSDEQYF. CDR3 bases: TGTGCCAGCAGTTTCCGATCCGACGAGCAGTACTTC.